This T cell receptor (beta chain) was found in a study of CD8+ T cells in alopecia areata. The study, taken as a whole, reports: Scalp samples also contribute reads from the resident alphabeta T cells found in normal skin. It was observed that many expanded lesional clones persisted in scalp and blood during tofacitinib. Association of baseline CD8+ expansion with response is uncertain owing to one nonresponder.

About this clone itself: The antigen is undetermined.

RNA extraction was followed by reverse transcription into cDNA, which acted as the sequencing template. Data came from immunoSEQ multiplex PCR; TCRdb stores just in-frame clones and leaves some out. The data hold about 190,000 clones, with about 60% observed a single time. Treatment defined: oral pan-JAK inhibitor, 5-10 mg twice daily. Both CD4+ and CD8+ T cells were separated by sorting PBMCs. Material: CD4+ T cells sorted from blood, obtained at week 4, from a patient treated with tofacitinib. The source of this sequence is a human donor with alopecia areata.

Here the CDR3 DNA reads TGTGCCAGCAGCCCCTCGGACAGGGCAAACATTCAGTACTTC. It is translated as CASSPSDRANIQYF. The chain combines TRBV2 with TRBJ2-4, with 8 nucleotides matching TRBD1. The CDR3 is 14 amino acids. Trimming at V came to 6 bases and at J to 6 bases, leaving 7 bases not matched to a gene. Germline V CDR1 and CDR2: SNHLY, FYNNEI.